These 5 T cell receptor beta chains share one sample of origin, sequenced in a study of T cell responses to AZD1222 COVID-19 vaccine (dated by TCRdb to about 2021). The time point label corresponds to: baseline before first vaccination. The library was generated by the immunoSEQ multiplex PCR assay. TCRdb took this table from immuneACCESS and kept in-frame rearrangements with V and J called. Such tables lack part of the clones; where checked against another copy, unresolved V genes explain under half of the gap, and the rest is unexplained. This sample has 140,000 to 150,000 clones in its table, and about nine tenths of those were observed once. Of the sample, 1.7% falls within the top ten clones. This material consisted of peripheral blood, taken on day 0 of AZD1222 vaccination. These receptors all stem from an adult in good health.

This rearrangement joins TRBV18 to TRBJ1-5; a weak D match, TRBD1 (5 bases). The CDR3 is 13 amino acids. With 5 bases removed from V and 3 bases from J, the gap between germline ends came to 8 bases. Germline-derived CDR1 and CDR2 are KGHSH and LQKENI. This CDR3 is CASSLGDNQPQHF. CDR3 nucleotides: TGTGCCAGCTCATTGGGGGACAATCAGCCCCAGCATTTT.

The rearrangement joins TRBV7-3 to TRBJ2-1; 12 nucleotides align to TRBD2. CDR1 SGHTA and CDR2 FQGTGA come from the germline V gene. This CDR3 has 19 residues. The ends lost 11 bases at V and 0 bases at J; junction bases unmatched: 17. CDR3 sequence (DNA): TGTGCCGGAACGTACGGCGGAACGGGACTAGCGGGCTCCTACAATGAGCAGTTCTTC. Amino acids: CAGTYGGTGLAGSYNEQFF.

The chain employs TRBV19 and TRBJ1-2, with 9 bases aligning to TRBD1. CDR1 and CDR2 from the germline V gene are LNHDA and SQIVND (reference sequence). The length of the CDR3 is 15 residues. V shed 5 bases, J shed 4 bases, and the junction held 8 bases outside the gene matches. Here the CDR3 reads CASSFPDRGGYGYTF. CDR3 bases: TGTGCCAGTAGTTTCCCGGACAGGGGAGGCTATGGCTACACCTTC.

The V call is TRBV5-1, the J call TRBJ2-1; 9 nucleotides align to TRBD2. The CDR3 spans 15 residues. With 3 bases clipped from V and 3 bases from J, the junction kept 4 bases outside the gene matches. The germline V gene encodes CDR1 SGHRS and CDR2 YFSETQ. CDR3 residues: CASSSSSGIYNEQFF. The CDR3 DNA reads TGCGCCAGCAGCTCCTCTAGCGGGATCTACAATGAGCAGTTCTTC.

This chain links TRBV5-1 with TRBJ2-4, with D unclear. The CDR3 consists of 14 residues. V was shortened by 0 bases and J by 3 bases, with 7 bases between the two germline ends. Per germline, CDR1 SGHRS and CDR2 YFSETQ. CDR3 DNA: TGCGCCAGCAGCTTGGGTGGACGCAAAAACATTCAGTACTTC. This sequence encodes CASSLGGRKNIQYF.